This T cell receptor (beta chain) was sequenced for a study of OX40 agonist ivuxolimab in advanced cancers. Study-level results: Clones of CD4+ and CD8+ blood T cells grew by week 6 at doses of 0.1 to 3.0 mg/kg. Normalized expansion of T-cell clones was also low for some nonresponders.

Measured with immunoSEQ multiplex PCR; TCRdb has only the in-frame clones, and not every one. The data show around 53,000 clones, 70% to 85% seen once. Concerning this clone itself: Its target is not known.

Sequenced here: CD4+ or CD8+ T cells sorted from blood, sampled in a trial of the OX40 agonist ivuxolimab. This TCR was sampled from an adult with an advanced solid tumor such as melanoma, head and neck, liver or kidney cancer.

CDR3 DNA sequence: TGCGCCAGCAGCACCGGGACAGGGAGGGAGACCCAGTACTTC. This encodes CASSTGTGRETQYF. V usage is TRBV5-1 and J usage is TRBJ2-5; 9 bases map to TRBD1. The V gene end was trimmed by 4 bases and the J gene end by 5 bases; junction bases not matched to a gene: 6. The CDR3 has 14 amino acids. The germline gives CDR1 SGHRS, CDR2 YFSETQ. The variable domain in full, completed from reference TRBV5-1 and TRBJ2-5, reads KAGVTQTPRYLIKTRGQQVTLSCSPISGHRSVSWYQQTPGQGLQFLFEYFSETQRNKGNFPGRFSGRQFSNSRSEMNVSTLELGDSALYLCASSTGTGRETQYFGPGTRLLVL.